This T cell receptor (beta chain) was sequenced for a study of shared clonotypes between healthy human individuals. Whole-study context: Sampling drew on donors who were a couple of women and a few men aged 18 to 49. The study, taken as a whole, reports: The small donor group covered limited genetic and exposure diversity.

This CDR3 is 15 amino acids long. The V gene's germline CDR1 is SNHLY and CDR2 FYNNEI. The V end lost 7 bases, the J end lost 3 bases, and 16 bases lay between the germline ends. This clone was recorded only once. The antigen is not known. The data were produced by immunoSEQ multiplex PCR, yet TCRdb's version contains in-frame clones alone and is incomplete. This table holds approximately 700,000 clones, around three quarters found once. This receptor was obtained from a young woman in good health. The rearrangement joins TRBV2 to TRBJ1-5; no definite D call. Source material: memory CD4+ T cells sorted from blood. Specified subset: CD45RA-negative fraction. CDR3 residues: CASKLSRTLNQPQHF. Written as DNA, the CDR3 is TGTGCCAGCAAACTATCCCGAACACTCAATCAGCCCCAGCATTTT.